A single sample gave rise to the 8 T cell receptor beta chains below, sequenced in a study of T cells in Graves' hyperthyroidism and ophthalmopathy. Using RNA transcripts as the source, TCR beta CDR3 regions were amplified. Primed by the HTBI set, a first-round RT-PCR was run on the TCR CDR3. TCRdb re-analysed the multiplex PCR reads in MiXCR, keeping a single row per CDR3 protein. Of 500,000 to 550,000 distinct CDR3 sequences listed, about 20% were seen once; the top ten hold 26%. Sequencing used blood. The receptors come from a man aged 18 to 30 with Graves' hyperthyroidism.

This chain uses TRBV20-1 with TRBJ2-7; the D is unclear. Germline CDR1 DFQATT, CDR2 SNEGSKA (reference sequence). V lost 1 base to trimming and J lost 3 bases, with 7 bases between them. The CDR3 extends over 12 amino acids. The chain's CDR3 is CSARGPVYEQYF. The CDR3, as DNA: TGCAGTGCTAGAGGACCGGTCTACGAGCAGTACTTC.

In this sample, this clonotype turned up many times. The chain is built from TRBV7-2 and TRBJ2-5, with D possibly being TRBD2 (5 bases). Germline V lookup: CDR1 SGHTA, CDR2 FQGNSA. CDR3 size: 14 residues. V lost 1 base to trimming and J lost 6 bases, with 12 bases between them. The DNA of the CDR3 is TGTGCCAGCAGCTTAGATCAGAGGAGGCAGACCCAGTACTTC. Translated, it gives CASSLDQRRQTQYF.

This clonotype has ten or more counts. J is TRBJ2-2 and V is TRBV15; D unclear. There are 14 residues in the CDR3. Germline V CDR1 and CDR2: LNHNV, YYDKDF (reference sequence). The V end lost 3 bases, the J end lost 2 bases, and 7 bases lay between the germline ends. CDR3: CATSRGSNTGELFF. CDR3 sequence (DNA): TGTGCCACCAGCAGGGGCAGTAACACCGGGGAGCTGTTTTTT.

This clonotype was seen a handful of times. This chain connects TRBV6-5 to TRBJ2-7; 8 positions agree with TRBD1. Germline CDR1 MNHEY, CDR2 SVGAGI. The trim removed 4 bases at V and 3 bases at J, leaving 8 bases unmatched. This CDR3 has 15 residues. The CDR3 DNA reads as TGTGCCAGCAGTTCCCACCGGGACAGGATCTACGAGCAGTACTTC. It codes for CASSSHRDRIYEQYF.

V usage is TRBV28 and J usage is TRBJ1-5; D gene ambiguous. Trimming pared 8 bases from V and 4 bases from J, leaving 12 bases between. Germline CDR1 reads MDHEN; CDR2 reads SYDVKM. The CDR3 sequence is 13 residues long. The CDR3 here is CASRTNINQPQHF. CDR3 nucleotides: TGTGCCAGCCGAACAAATATAAATCAGCCCCAGCATTTT.

The chain links TRBV7-2 to TRBJ2-7; D is possibly TRBD2 (6 bases). Germline lookup yields CDR1 SGHTA and CDR2 FQGNSA. V dropped 6 bases and J dropped 2 bases, with 14 bases sitting between them. There are 14 residues in the CDR3. CDR3 sequence reads: CASRPRDGAYEQYF. The CDR3 DNA follows: TGTGCCAGCAGGCCGCGGGACGGAGCCTACGAGCAGTACTTC.

Many counts were recorded for this clonotype. The J gene is TRBJ1-5, the V gene TRBV20-1; D unclear. The V end lost 0 bases, the J end lost 6 bases, and 12 bases lay between the germline ends. This CDR3 contains 14 residues. Germline CDR1 and CDR2: DFQATT and SNEGSKA (reference sequence). CDR3 in DNA: TGCAGTGCTAGAGATACCTACCCCCCTCAGCCCCAGCATTTT. Translated, it gives CSARDTYPPQPQHF.

This chain joins TRBV2 and TRBJ2-7; 9 nucleotides match TRBD2. Germline V gene sequence: CDR1 SNHLY, CDR2 FYNNEI. Germline trimming cut 5 bases from V and 1 base from J; bases unmatched to any gene: 6. The CDR3 runs to 15 residues. CDR3 DNA sequence: TGTGCCAGCAGTCATAGCGGGAGTCGTTCCTACGAGCAGTACTTC. It encodes CASSHSGSRSYEQYF.